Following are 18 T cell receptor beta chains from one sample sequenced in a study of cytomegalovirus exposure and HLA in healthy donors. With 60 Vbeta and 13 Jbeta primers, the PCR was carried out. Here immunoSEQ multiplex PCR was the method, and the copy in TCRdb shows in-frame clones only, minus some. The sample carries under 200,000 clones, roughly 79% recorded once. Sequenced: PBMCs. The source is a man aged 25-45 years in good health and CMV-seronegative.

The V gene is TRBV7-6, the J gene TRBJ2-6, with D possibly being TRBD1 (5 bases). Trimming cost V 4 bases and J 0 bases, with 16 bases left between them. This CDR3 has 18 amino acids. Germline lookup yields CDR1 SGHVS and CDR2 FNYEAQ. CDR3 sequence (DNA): TGTGCCAGCAGCTCGGCTAAAGCCAGGGACTCTGGGGCCAACGTCCTGACTTTC. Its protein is CASSSAKARDSGANVLTF.

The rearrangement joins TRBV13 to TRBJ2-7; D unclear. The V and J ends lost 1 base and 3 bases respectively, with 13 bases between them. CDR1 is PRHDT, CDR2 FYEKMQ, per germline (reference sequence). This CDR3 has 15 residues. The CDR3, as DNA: TGTGCCAGCAGCTTAGCACTAAGCCTTCACTACGAGCAGTACTTC. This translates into CASSLALSLHYEQYF.

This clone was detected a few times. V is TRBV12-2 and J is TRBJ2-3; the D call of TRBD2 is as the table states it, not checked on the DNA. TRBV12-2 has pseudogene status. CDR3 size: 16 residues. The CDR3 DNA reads TGTGCAAGTCGCGGGGGGGCGGGGAGATCGGCAGATACGCAGTATTTT. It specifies CASRGGAGRSADTQYF.

CDR3 in DNA: TGCAGCGCCCCTCATGGCGGGCGCGGAGTCACTGAAGCTTTCTTT. Translation gives CSAPHGGRGVTEAFF. V is TRBV29-1 and J is TRBJ1-1; D uncertain. Germline loops: CDR1 SQVTM, CDR2 ANQGSEA. CDR3 length: 15 residues. Trimming pared 7 bases from V and 4 bases from J, leaving 22 bases between.

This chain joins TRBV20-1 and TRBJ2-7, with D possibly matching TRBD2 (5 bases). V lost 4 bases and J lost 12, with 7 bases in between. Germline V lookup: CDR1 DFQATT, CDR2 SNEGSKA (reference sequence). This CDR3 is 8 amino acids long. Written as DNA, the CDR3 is TGCAGTGCTACCGCGGGGTACTTC. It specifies CSATAGYF.

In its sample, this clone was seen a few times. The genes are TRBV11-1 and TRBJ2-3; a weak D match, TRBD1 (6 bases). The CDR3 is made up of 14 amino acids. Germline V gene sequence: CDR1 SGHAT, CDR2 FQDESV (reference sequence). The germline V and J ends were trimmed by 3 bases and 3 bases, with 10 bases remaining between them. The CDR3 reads CASSFFRGTDTQYF. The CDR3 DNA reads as TGTGCCAGCAGCTTTTTCAGGGGAACAGATACGCAGTATTTT.

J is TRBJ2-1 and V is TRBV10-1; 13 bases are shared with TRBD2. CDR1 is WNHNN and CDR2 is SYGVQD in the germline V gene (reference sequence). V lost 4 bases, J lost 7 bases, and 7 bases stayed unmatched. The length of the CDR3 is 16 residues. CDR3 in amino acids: CASSAGLAGTQNEQFF. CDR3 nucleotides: TGCGCCAGCAGTGCGGGACTAGCGGGAACACAAAATGAGCAGTTCTTC.

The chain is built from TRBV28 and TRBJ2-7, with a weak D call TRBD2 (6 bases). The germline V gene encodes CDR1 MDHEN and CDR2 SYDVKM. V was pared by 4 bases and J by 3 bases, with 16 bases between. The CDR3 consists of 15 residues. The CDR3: CASSSDAGRFYEQYF. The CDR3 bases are TGTGCCAGCAGTTCGGACGCGGGGAGGTTCTACGAGCAGTACTTC.

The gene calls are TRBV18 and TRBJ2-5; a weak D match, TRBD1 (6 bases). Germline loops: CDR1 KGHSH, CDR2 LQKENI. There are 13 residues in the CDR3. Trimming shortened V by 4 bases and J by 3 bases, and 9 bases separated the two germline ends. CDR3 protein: CASSRNREETQYF. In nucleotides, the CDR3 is TGTGCCAGCTCACGGAACAGGGAAGAGACCCAGTACTTC.

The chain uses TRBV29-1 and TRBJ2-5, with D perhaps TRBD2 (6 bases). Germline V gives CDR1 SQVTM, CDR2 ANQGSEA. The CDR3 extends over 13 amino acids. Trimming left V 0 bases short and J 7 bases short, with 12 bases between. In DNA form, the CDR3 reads TGCAGCGTTGAAGATCAATGGGGAGGGACCCAGTACTTC. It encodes CSVEDQWGGTQYF.

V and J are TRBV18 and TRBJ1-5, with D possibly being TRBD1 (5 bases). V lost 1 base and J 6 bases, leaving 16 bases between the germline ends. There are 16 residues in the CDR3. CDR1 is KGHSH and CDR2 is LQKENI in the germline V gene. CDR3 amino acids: CASSPLRVETGQPQHF. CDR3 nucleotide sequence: TGTGCCAGCTCACCACTCAGGGTCGAAACGGGTCAGCCCCAGCATTTT.

Here the CDR3 reads CASSLGLLAGEYGTDTQYF. CDR3 DNA: TGTGCCAGCAGCTTAGGCCTGTTAGCGGGAGAATATGGCACAGATACGCAGTATTTT. This chain connects TRBV13 to TRBJ2-3, with 9 bases aligning to TRBD2. V trimming: 0 bases; J trimming: 1 base; junction bases outside the gene matches: 11. This CDR3 has 19 residues. Germline lookup yields CDR1 PRHDT and CDR2 FYEKMQ (reference sequence). Drawing the rest from reference TRBV13 and TRBJ2-3, the complete variable domain is AAGVIQSPRHLIKEKRETATLKCYPIPRHDTVYWYQQGPGQDPQFLISFYEKMQSDKGSIPDRFSAQQFSDYHSELNMSSLELGDSALYFCASSLGLLAGEYGTDTQYFGPGTRLTVL.

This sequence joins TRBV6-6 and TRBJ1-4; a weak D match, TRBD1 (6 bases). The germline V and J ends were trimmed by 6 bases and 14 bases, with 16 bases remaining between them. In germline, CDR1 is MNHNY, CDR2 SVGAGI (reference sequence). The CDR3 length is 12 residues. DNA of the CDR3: TGTGCCAGCAGGGACGAGGGGGAATGCCTGTTTTTT. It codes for CASRDEGECLFF.

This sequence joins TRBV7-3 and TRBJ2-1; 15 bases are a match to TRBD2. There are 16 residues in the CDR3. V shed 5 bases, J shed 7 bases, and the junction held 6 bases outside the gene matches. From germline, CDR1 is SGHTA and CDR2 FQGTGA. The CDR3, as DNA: TGTGCCAGCAGCCGTCGCGGGACTAGCGGGGGGAATGAGCAGTTCTTC. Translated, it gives CASSRRGTSGGNEQFF.

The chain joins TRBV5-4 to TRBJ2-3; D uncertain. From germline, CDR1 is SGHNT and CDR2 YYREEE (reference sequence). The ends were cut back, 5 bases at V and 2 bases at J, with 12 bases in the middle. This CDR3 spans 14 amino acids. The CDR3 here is CASRVGPDTDTQYF. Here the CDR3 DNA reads TGTGCCAGCAGAGTGGGCCCGGACACAGATACGCAGTATTTT.

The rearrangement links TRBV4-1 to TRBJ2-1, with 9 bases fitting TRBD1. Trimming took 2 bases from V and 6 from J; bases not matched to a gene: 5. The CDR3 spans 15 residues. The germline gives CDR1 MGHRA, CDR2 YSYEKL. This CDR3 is CASSQTGGWSNEQFF. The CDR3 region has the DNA TGCGCCAGCAGCCAAACAGGGGGCTGGAGCAATGAGCAGTTCTTC.

CDR3 nucleotides: TGTGCCAGCAGCCGGGCTGGGACAGGGGATTGGCCCCAGCATTTT. Its protein is CASSRAGTGDWPQHF. The chain couples TRBV9 to TRBJ1-5; 10 nucleotides agree with TRBD1. The junction had 10 bases not matched to a gene; V was cut back by 4 bases and J by 9 bases. From germline, CDR1 is SGDLS and CDR2 YYNGEE. This CDR3 has 15 amino acids.

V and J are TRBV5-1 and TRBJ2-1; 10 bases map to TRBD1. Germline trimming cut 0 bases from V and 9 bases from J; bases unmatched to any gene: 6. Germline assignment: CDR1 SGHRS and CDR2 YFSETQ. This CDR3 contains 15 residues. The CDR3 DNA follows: TGCGCCAGCAGCTTGGCCGGGACAGGGGTCGGTGAGCAGTTCTTC. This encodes CASSLAGTGVGEQFF.